A single sample gave rise to the 3 T cell receptor beta chains below, sequenced in a study of sequential checkpoint blockade in melanoma. Treatment described: randomized to nivolumab then ipilimumab (arm A) or the reverse (arm B). Clones were read by immunoSEQ multiplex PCR, and TCRdb kept only the in-frame ones, dropping some. The sample has 1,300 to 1,500 clones; 55% to 65% are singletons. The specimen comprised CD8+ T cells sorted from blood (inferred from file names), sampled from a patient given nivolumab and ipilimumab in sequence. These receptors were taken from a human patient with melanoma. Some clones in this sample may be carry-over from other donors' samples.

The chain combines TRBV15 with TRBJ1-2; 7 bases align to TRBD1. This CDR3 has 13 amino acids. Germline CDR1 reads LNHNV; CDR2 reads YYDKDF (reference sequence). V dropped 7 bases and J dropped 8; count of bases not matched to a gene: 10. The CDR3 loop reads CATTDPRGRGYTF. In DNA form, the CDR3 reads TGTGCCACCACCGACCCGAGGGGGCGCGGCTACACCTTC. The entire variable domain, with the rest obtained from reference TRBV15 and TRBJ1-2, is as follows: DAMVIQNPRYQVTQFGKPVTLSCSQTLNHNVMYWYQQKSSQAPKLLFHYYDKDFNNEADTPDNFQSRRPNTSFCFLDIRSPGLGDTAMYLCATTDPRGRGYTFGSGTRLTVV.

This chain connects TRBV5-6 to TRBJ1-2; 9 nucleotides match TRBD1. CDR3 size: 15 residues. CDR1 and CDR2 from the germline V gene are SGHDT and YYEEEE. The ends lost 2 bases at V and 4 bases at J; junction bases unmatched: 6. DNA for the CDR3: TGTGCCAGCAGCTTACGACAGGGGGGGAGCTATGGCTACACCTTC. This codes for CASSLRQGGSYGYTF.

The chain couples TRBV6-1 to TRBJ2-3, with TRBD2 matching 8 bases. Per the germline V gene, CDR1 is MNHNS and CDR2 is SASEGT. This CDR3 has 15 amino acids. Trimming took 2 bases from V and 6 from J; bases not matched to a gene: 7. CDR3 region: CASSETGGASDTQYF. In nucleotides, the CDR3 is TGTGCCAGCAGTGAAACGGGGGGGGCCAGCGATACGCAGTATTTT.